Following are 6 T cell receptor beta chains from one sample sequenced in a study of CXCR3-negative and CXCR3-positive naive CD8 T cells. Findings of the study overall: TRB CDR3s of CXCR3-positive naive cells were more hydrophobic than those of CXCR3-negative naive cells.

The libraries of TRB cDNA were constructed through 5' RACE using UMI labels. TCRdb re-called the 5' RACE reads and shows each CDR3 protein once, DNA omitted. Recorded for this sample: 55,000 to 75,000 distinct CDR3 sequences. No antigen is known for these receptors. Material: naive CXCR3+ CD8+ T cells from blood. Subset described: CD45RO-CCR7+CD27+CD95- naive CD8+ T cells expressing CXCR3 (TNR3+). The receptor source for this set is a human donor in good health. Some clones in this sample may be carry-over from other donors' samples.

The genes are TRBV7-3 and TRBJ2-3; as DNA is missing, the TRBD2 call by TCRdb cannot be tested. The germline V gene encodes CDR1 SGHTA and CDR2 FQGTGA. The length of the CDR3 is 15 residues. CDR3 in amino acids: CASSLFAGGSDTQYF.

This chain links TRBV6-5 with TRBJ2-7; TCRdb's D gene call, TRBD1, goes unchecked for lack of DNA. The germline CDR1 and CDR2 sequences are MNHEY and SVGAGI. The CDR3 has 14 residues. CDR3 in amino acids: CASSYGGYSYEQYF.

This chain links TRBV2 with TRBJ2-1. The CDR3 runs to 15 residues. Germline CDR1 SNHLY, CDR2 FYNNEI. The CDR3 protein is CASSETRSSYNEQFF.

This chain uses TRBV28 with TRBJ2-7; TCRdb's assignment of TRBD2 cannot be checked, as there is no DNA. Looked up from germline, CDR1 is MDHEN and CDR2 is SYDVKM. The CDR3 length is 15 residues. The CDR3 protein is CASTERGGGTYEQYF.

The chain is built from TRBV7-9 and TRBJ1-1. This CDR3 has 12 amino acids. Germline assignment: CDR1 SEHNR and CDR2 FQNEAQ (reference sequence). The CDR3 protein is CASSFEGEGAFF. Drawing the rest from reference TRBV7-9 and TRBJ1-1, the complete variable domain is DTGVSQNPRHKITKRGQNVTFRCDPISEHNRLYWYRQTLGQGPEFLTYFQNEAQLEKSRLLSDRFSAERPKGSFSTLEIQRTEQGDSAMYLCASSFEGEGAFFGQGTRLTVV.

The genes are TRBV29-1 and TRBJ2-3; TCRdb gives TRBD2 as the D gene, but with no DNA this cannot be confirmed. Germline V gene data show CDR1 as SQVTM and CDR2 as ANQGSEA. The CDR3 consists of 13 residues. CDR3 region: CSVVSGVTDTQYF.